Following are 15 T cell receptor beta chains from one sample sequenced in a study of cytomegalovirus exposure and HLA in healthy donors. The data were produced by immunoSEQ multiplex PCR, yet TCRdb's version contains in-frame clones alone and is incomplete. The table shows more than 250,000 clones, with roughly 87% occurring only once. The sequenced sample was PBMCs. Receptors originate from a woman aged 25 to 39 in good health and CMV-seronegative.

The chain recombines TRBV4-3 with TRBJ1-1; D gene unclear. The germline CDR1 and CDR2 sequences are LGHNA and YSLEER. The V end lost 0 bases, the J end lost 1 base, and 12 bases lay between the germline ends. There are 16 residues in the CDR3. The CDR3 reads CASSQDSWGGNTEAFF. CDR3 DNA sequence: TGCGCCAGCAGCCAAGACTCATGGGGTGGGAACACTGAAGCTTTCTTT.

This chain joins TRBV11-2 and TRBJ2-3; possible D gene TRBD2, 5 bases. CDR3 length: 13 residues. Germline loops: CDR1 SGHAT, CDR2 FQNNGV. Trimming left V 5 bases short and J 2 bases short, with 8 bases between. This chain's CDR3 is CASSLGLTDTQYF. For the CDR3, the DNA is TGTGCCAGCAGCCTCGGACTCACAGATACGCAGTATTTT. The full variable domain, completed using reference TRBV11-2 and TRBJ2-3, is EAGVAQSPRYKIIEKRQSVAFWCNPISGHATLYWYQQILGQGPKLLIQFQNNGVVDDSQLPKDRFSAERLKGVDSTLKIQPAKLEDSAVYLCASSLGLTDTQYFGPGTRLTVL.

With respect to this clone: At the DNA level, this CDR3 is encoded by other sequences in the same sample as well. The chain links TRBV27 to TRBJ2-7; D is unclear. Trimming took 5 bases from V and 0 from J, leaving 11 bases between them. Germline CDR1 and CDR2: MNHEY and SMNVEV (reference sequence). The CDR3 extends over 14 amino acids. The CDR3 sequence: CASSLTGLSYEQYF. In DNA, the CDR3 is TGTGCCAGCAGTCTCACTGGCCTCTCCTACGAGCAGTACTTC.

This chain links TRBV11-2 with TRBJ1-2; 11 nucleotides agree with TRBD1. Per the germline V gene, CDR1 is SGHAT and CDR2 is FQNNGV. The CDR3 length is 16 residues. The V segment lost 5 bases and the J segment 5 bases; nucleotides outside the gene matches: 10. In DNA, the CDR3 is TGTGCCAGCAGCCCGAGTTTGGACAGGGGGCTTTATGGCTACACCTTC. Translation gives CASSPSLDRGLYGYTF.

The V gene is TRBV19, the J gene TRBJ1-2; D is possibly TRBD1 (5 bases). Trimming shortened V by 7 bases and J by 5 bases, and 17 bases separated the two germline ends. This CDR3 region has 14 residues. CDR1 LNHDA and CDR2 SQIVND come from the germline V gene (reference sequence). CDR3 loop: CASIPGPSVYGYTF. In nucleotides, the CDR3 is TGTGCCAGTATCCCAGGGCCATCCGTATATGGCTACACCTTC.

The rearrangement links TRBV28 to TRBJ2-7, with a tentative D call TRBD2 (6 bases). The CDR3 runs to 16 residues. CDR1 and CDR2 from the germline V gene are MDHEN and SYDVKM. Trimming left V 7 bases short and J 3 bases short, with 22 bases between. CDR3 in amino acids: CASTPNRDFLLYEQYF. CDR3 in DNA: TGTGCCAGCACCCCAAATCGGGACTTCCTACTCTACGAGCAGTACTTC.

The chain recombines TRBV30 with TRBJ2-7; possible D gene TRBD2, 6 bases. Germline V CDR1 and CDR2: GTSNPN, SVGIG (reference sequence). This CDR3 region has 14 residues. V lost 4 bases, J lost 5 bases, and 18 bases lay in between. The CDR3 sequence is CAWNSGVGGDEQYF. In DNA form, the CDR3 reads TGTGCCTGGAATTCGGGAGTGGGTGGTGACGAGCAGTACTTC.

This rearrangement joins TRBV28 to TRBJ2-7, with D uncertain. Trimming removed 6 bases at V and 3 bases at J, with 6 bases between. CDR3 length: 11 residues. Germline V gene sequence: CDR1 MDHEN, CDR2 SYDVKM. The CDR3 loop reads CASSRDYEQYF. CDR3 in DNA: TGTGCCAGCAGCCGAGACTACGAGCAGTACTTC.

CDR3 loop: CASRTRGEKLFF. The DNA for the CDR3 is TGTGCCAGTAGGACCCGAGGTGAAAAACTGTTTTTT. This rearrangement joins TRBV25-1 to TRBJ1-4; unclear D gene. The CDR3 loop spans 12 amino acids. CDR1 and CDR2 (germline): MGHDK, SYGVNS. Trimming took off 9 bases at V and 7 bases at J, with 12 bases between the two ends.

This chain links TRBV9 with TRBJ2-3; 7 bases line up with TRBD2. Unmatched junction bases numbered 7, after V lost 2 bases and J lost 4 bases. The CDR3 loop spans 15 amino acids. Germline assignment: CDR1 SGDLS and CDR2 YYNGEE. The CDR3 region has the DNA TGTGCCAGCAGCGTGGGCGGGAGTATCGCAGATACGCAGTATTTT. Its translation: CASSVGGSIADTQYF.

This clone has a handful of counts. This chain connects TRBV5-1 to TRBJ1-1; no definite D call. The CDR3 consists of 13 residues. CDR1 SGHRS and CDR2 YFSETQ come from the germline V gene. V lost 0 bases and J 2 bases, leaving 5 bases between the germline ends. CDR3 residues: CASSLATNTEAFF. The DNA for the CDR3 is TGCGCCAGCAGCTTGGCCACAAACACTGAAGCTTTCTTT.

This chain uses TRBV5-6 with TRBJ2-2; D unresolved. V shed 0 bases and J shed 6 bases, with 9 bases lying between them. The CDR3 sequence is 14 residues long. Germline V gene lookup returns CDR1 SGHDT and CDR2 YYEEEE. The CDR3 sequence is CASSLGQFAGELFF. CDR3 nucleotide sequence: TGTGCCAGCAGCTTGGGGCAGTTTGCCGGGGAGCTGTTTTTT.

The chain couples TRBV18 to TRBJ2-2, with D perhaps matching TRBD2 (6 bases). This CDR3 contains 15 residues. Trimming left V 0 bases short and J 1 base short, with 6 bases between. CDR1 is KGHSH, CDR2 LQKENI, per germline. Written as DNA, the CDR3 is TGTGCCAGCTCACCACCTAGCGGGAACACCGGGGAGCTGTTTTTT. As protein: CASSPPSGNTGELFF.

This rearrangement joins TRBV6-5 to TRBJ2-7; tentatively, D is TRBD1 or TRBD2 (5 bases each). This CDR3 has 14 residues. The germline CDR1 and CDR2 sequences are MNHEY and SVGAGI. V lost 5 bases to trimming and J lost 2 bases, with 13 bases between them. The CDR3 region is CASSRDPRTYEQYF. The CDR3 nucleotides read TGTGCCAGCAGTCGGGACCCTAGAACCTACGAGCAGTACTTC.

V gene TRBV21-1 combines with J gene TRBJ2-7; the tabulated D call, TRBD2, remains unverified against the DNA. TRBV21-1 is a known pseudogene. This CDR3 spans 15 amino acids. CDR3 sequence (DNA): TGTGCCAGCAGCAGAGCAAGCGGGAGCTCCTACGAGCAGTACTTC. Translating it yields CASSRASGSSYEQYF.